This T cell receptor (beta chain) was identified during a study of identical twins listed by TCRdb under 2016. As for the study more broadly: The study deep-sequenced TCR alpha and beta repertoires from monozygotic twins, unrelated adults of various ages and cord blood to test whether fetal clonotypes persist. Replicate twin experiments were performed at different times using different library preparation protocols to rule out contamination.

General findings and caveats noted by the study authors: Compared with coincidental sharing between unrelated individuals, out-of-frame TCR alpha sequences shared between twins showed an excess of sequences with low generation probability. Abundant cord blood beta clonotypes had fewer insertions, young adult naive repertoires showed a similar but weaker trend, and memory repertoires showed no such trend. Excess twin sharing in beta out-of-frame sequences was weaker because fewer shared sequences lowered the signal-to-noise ratio. Recombination models systematically underestimated out-of-frame TCR alpha sharing in monozygotic twins but agreed with sharing between unrelated individuals. Because the same donors could not be followed over many years, conclusions were based on cross-sectional statistical analysis. Zero-insertion analyses could be partly confounded by invariant T cells such as MAIT and iNKT, although diverse VJ usage argued against such confounding for most clonotypes.

Regarding this clonotype: Its cognate antigen has yet to be identified. No qualities accompany the bases; no much larger clone lies one base away.

Every donor in the study was a healthy Caucasian. Three pairs of female monozygotic twins, all aged about 18 to 30 years, were included in the twin cohort. The RNA used for TCR libraries was isolated from peripheral blood mononuclear cells. Libraries were built with 5' RACE. TCRdb records Illumina HiSeq 2000 as the sequencer. A universal primer binding site was introduced by template switching, and a unique molecular identifier was present in the final cDNA, enabling accurate counting of TCR cDNA molecules. First-strand cDNA for TCR alpha and beta chains was synthesized from specific primers in the conserved constant-segment region. To control for contamination, every cDNA library was double barcoded, receiving both a SMART-Mk sample barcode and Illumina barcodes. TruSeq adapter sequences, together with Illumina sample barcodes, were added in two successive PCR steps. Sequencing of the TCR alpha and beta cDNA libraries was done on the Illumina HiSeq platform using custom primers. The authors' pipeline ran thus. Unique molecular identifiers were extracted from raw reads with MiGEC, and CDR3 positions were determined with MiXCR. Recombination models were inferred per individual with the repgenHMM and IGoR tools using an EM algorithm. Shared clonotypes were analyzed with the tcR package in R, and sharing was normalized by the product of cloneset sizes. To study raw recombination free of thymic and clonal selection effects, out-of-frame nonproductive sequences were analyzed. TCRdb redid the processing of the public reads, applying fastp at Q25 and MiXCR, and retained in-frame beta chains. When rows share a CDR3 protein, they turn into one entry using the most common DNA and genes. TCRdb, not the authors, supplied the V and J calls. For this sample the table gives about 900,000 distinct CDR3 sequences, of which 9% to 15% were detected only once. The ten largest make up around 1.6% of the sample.

Another study also made use of these data, one on yellow fever vaccine responses in identical twins. Drawing on the second study: The authors reported that the T cell response to vaccination in identical twins appeared partly convergent and partly personalized. In the study, vaccine-responding T cell clones were precisely tracked in identical twins.

The TCR sequence derives from a woman under 30 in good health. Material for sequencing was PBMCs.

The CDR3 is CASTQRNNEKLFF. The sequenced DNA: TGTGCCAGCACACAGCGGAATAATGAAAAACTGTTTTTT. The rearranged chain carries TRBV2 and TRBJ1-4, with the D segment identity uncertain. For CDR1 and CDR2, the germline V gene lists SNHLY and FYNNEI. V and J are truncated by 7 bases and 4 bases respectively, leaving an intervening sequence of 10 bases. Including the terminal cysteine and phenylalanine, the CDR3 comprises 13 residues. Only the CDR3 portion is preserved as DNA: 39 bases, with reading frame beginning at the first base.